The next 27 T cell receptor beta chains were all read from a single sample in a study of OX40 agonist ivuxolimab in advanced cancers. This table comes from immunoSEQ multiplex PCR, and its TCRdb copy is limited to in-frame clones, with some not included. The sample shows tens of thousands of clones, about 80% of them seen only once. Specimen: CD4+ or CD8+ T cells sorted from blood, collected in a trial of the OX40 agonist ivuxolimab. The source is an adult with an advanced solid tumor such as melanoma, head and neck, liver or kidney cancer.

V gene TRBV9 combines with J gene TRBJ1-4; D might be TRBD1 (6 bases). V gave up 2 bases and J gave up 4 bases, with 18 bases separating them. Germline V gene lookup returns CDR1 SGDLS and CDR2 YYNGEE. CDR3 length: 17 residues. The CDR3 DNA sequence: TGTGCCAGCAGCGTTGGAGGGGGGCTTCTCCTTAATGAAAAACTGTTTTTT. Protein product: CASSVGGGLLLNEKLFF.

The gene calls are TRBV2 and TRBJ1-2; tentative D call: TRBD1 (6 bases). The CDR3 runs 17 residues. Germline loops: CDR1 SNHLY, CDR2 FYNNEI. V was shortened by 8 bases and J by 5 bases, with 27 bases between the two germline ends. The CDR3 DNA reads TGTGCCAGCCTCTGGGGGGGTACAGGGCTCGTCTGGTATGGCTACACCTTC. As protein: CASLWGGTGLVWYGYTF.

The chain has TRBV5-1 and TRBJ1-2; a possible D gene is TRBD1 (6 bases). Trimming took off 3 bases at V and 6 bases at J, with 24 bases between the two ends. CDR1 is SGHRS and CDR2 is YFSETQ in the germline V gene. The CDR3 totals 17 residues. CDR3 region: CASSWRSTGQRGDGYTF. CDR3 nucleotides: TGCGCCAGCAGCTGGAGGTCGACGGGACAACGGGGCGATGGCTACACCTTC.

This clone was picked up one time. The CDR3 region has the DNA TGTGCCAGCAGAAGGGACAGTTCTGGGGCCAACGTCCTGACTTTC. The encoded protein is CASRRDSSGANVLTF. The chain joins TRBV6-6 to TRBJ2-6, with 7 bases identical to TRBD1. The CDR3 consists of 15 residues. V lost 6 bases, J lost 1 base, and 3 bases stayed unmatched. CDR1 is MNHNY and CDR2 is SVGAGI in the germline V gene (reference sequence).

The V gene is TRBV16, the J gene TRBJ1-5, with a tentative D call TRBD1 (6 bases). Germline V gene sequence: CDR1 KGHSY, CDR2 FQNENV. Trimming took off 0 bases at V and 4 bases at J, with 10 bases between the two ends. The CDR3 contains 15 residues. The CDR3 region is CASSQSRGKNQPQHF. The CDR3 DNA reads TGTGCCAGCAGCCAATCGAGGGGGAAAAATCAGCCCCAGCATTTT.

A note on this clone: Compared with germline, one end of the junction differs, possibly owing to a read error. The J gene is TRBJ2-7, the V gene TRBV7-2; D may correspond to TRBD1 or TRBD2 (5 bases each). Looked up from germline, CDR1 is SGHTA and CDR2 is FQGNSA. The CDR3 is 14 residues long. The CDR3 nucleotides are TGCGCCAGCAGCCAGGACGTGGGGGTGGGGGAGCAGTACTTC. Translated, it gives CASSQDVGVGEQYF.

This chain links TRBV5-6 with TRBJ1-2; D call uncertain. The V gene's germline CDR1 is SGHDT and CDR2 YYEEEE. V dropped 0 bases and J dropped 0 bases, with 9 bases sitting between them. The CDR3 contains 15 residues. The CDR3 loop is CASSLGFNPNYGYTF. The DNA for the CDR3 is TGTGCCAGCAGCTTGGGATTCAACCCTAACTATGGCTACACCTTC.

The chain carries TRBV12-5 and TRBJ1-2; 9 bases line up with TRBD1. The CDR3 loop spans 15 amino acids. CDR1 LGHNT and CDR2 FRNRAP come from the germline V gene. V shed 0 bases and J 8 bases; nucleotides not matched to a gene: 7. The CDR3 region is CASGLVPQGARGYTF. CDR3 bases: TGTGCTAGTGGTTTGGTACCACAGGGGGCGCGGGGCTACACCTTC.

The chain joins TRBV6-6 to TRBJ1-2; 7 bases agree with TRBD1. CDR1 MNHNY and CDR2 SVGAGI come from the germline V gene (reference sequence). The CDR3 contains 14 residues. The ends lost 2 bases at V and 7 bases at J; junction bases unmatched: 7. The CDR3, as DNA: TGTGCCAGCAGTTACGAGGAGGGGGCGGGTGGCTACACCTTC. This gives the protein CASSYEEGAGGYTF.

V is TRBV27 and J is TRBJ1-2, with D tentatively TRBD1 (6 bases). The CDR3 has 16 amino acids. Germline V gives CDR1 MNHEY, CDR2 SMNVEV (reference sequence). V dropped 3 bases and J dropped 0 bases, with 14 bases sitting between them. The CDR3 sequence: CASSFRGAGANYGYTF. CDR3 nucleotide sequence: TGTGCCAGCAGTTTTAGGGGGGCGGGGGCTAACTATGGCTACACCTTC.

CDR3 region: CASSSPMKRLTYNEQFF. DNA of the CDR3: TGTGCCAGCAGCTCGCCGATGAAGCGGCTCACCTACAATGAGCAGTTCTTC. The chain has TRBV5-6 and TRBJ2-1; D perhaps matches TRBD2 (5 bases). Trimming removed 3 bases from V and 2 bases from J, with 18 bases in between. From germline, CDR1 is SGHDT and CDR2 YYEEEE. The CDR3 length is 17 residues. The full variable domain, rest sourced from reference TRBV5-6 and TRBJ2-1, is DAGVTQSPTHLIKTRGQQVTLRCSPKSGHDTVSWYQQALGQGPQFIFQYYEEEERQRGNFPDRFSGHQFPNYSSELNVNALLLGDSALYLCASSSPMKRLTYNEQFFGPGTRLTVL.

This chain joins TRBV5-6 and TRBJ2-5, with D perhaps TRBD2 (5 bases). The CDR3 totals 14 residues. V lost 7 bases and J lost 3, with 16 bases in between. Germline CDR1 reads SGHDT; CDR2 reads YYEEEE. DNA of the CDR3: TGTGCCAGCGGATTACTACTAGTAAAAGAGACCCAGTACTTC. Amino acid sequence: CASGLLLVKETQYF.

The chain recombines TRBV27 with TRBJ1-2, with 11 nucleotides matching TRBD1. Germline V gene data show CDR1 as MNHEY and CDR2 as SMNVEV (reference sequence). V shed 6 bases and J 5 bases; nucleotides not matched to a gene: 14. The CDR3 has 17 residues. The DNA for the CDR3 is TGTGCCAGCAGCCGCGCCGGACAGGGGGCAACTCTTTATGGCTACACCTTC. Protein: CASSRAGQGATLYGYTF.

The V call is TRBV19, the J call TRBJ2-3, with D possibly called TRBD1 or TRBD2 (5 bases each). Germline assignment: CDR1 LNHDA and CDR2 SQIVND (reference sequence). CDR3 length: 17 residues. Trimming took 0 bases from V and 3 from J, leaving 16 bases between them. As DNA, the CDR3 is TGTGCCAGTAGTATAGACCCGGGACCGGGGCCTACAGATACGCAGTATTTT. This translates into CASSIDPGPGPTDTQYF.

This chain links TRBV6-4 with TRBJ1-1, with a tentative D call TRBD1 (6 bases). Trimming left V 2 bases short and J 5 bases short, with 12 bases between. Germline loops: CDR1 MRHNA, CDR2 SNTAGT. The CDR3 sequence is 14 residues long. CDR3 in amino acids: CASSDTSRGTEAFF. The CDR3 nucleotides are TGTGCCAGCAGTGACACATCCAGGGGTACTGAAGCTTTCTTT.

The rearrangement links TRBV11-2 to TRBJ2-1; 9 bases map to TRBD1. Germline V gene data show CDR1 as SGHAT and CDR2 as FQNNGV. The CDR3 has 15 residues. Trimming at V came to 1 base and at J to 7 bases, leaving 5 bases not matched to a gene. In nucleotides, the CDR3 is TGTGCCAGCAGCTTAGGGACAGGGGTGGGTAATGAGCAGTTCTTC. Amino acids: CASSLGTGVGNEQFF. Complete variable domain (other parts from reference TRBV11-2 and TRBJ2-1): EAGVAQSPRYKIIEKRQSVAFWCNPISGHATLYWYQQILGQGPKLLIQFQNNGVVDDSQLPKDRFSAERLKGVDSTLKIQPAKLEDSAVYLCASSLGTGVGNEQFFGPGTRLTVL.

This clone has a single count. The chain couples TRBV21-1 to TRBJ2-3; the D segment call TRBD2 is taken from the table without a DNA check. TRBV21-1 is annotated as a pseudogene. The CDR3 contains 15 residues. The CDR3 DNA sequence: TGTGCCAGCAGCAAAGCCGGGACTACAACAGATACGCAGTATTTT. It encodes CASSKAGTTTDTQYF.

This chain links TRBV7-9 with TRBJ2-5, with 8 bases that match TRBD2. The CDR3 loop spans 16 amino acids. The V and J ends lost 5 bases and 1 base, in that order; junction bases with no gene match: 9. The germline gives CDR1 SEHNR, CDR2 FQNEAQ (reference sequence). CDR3 sequence (DNA): TGTGCCAGCAGCCGTTGGGCGGGGGGCCTCCAAGAGACCCAGTACTTC. Protein sequence: CASSRWAGGLQETQYF.

The chain carries TRBV30 and TRBJ2-7; D might be TRBD1 (6 bases). V lost 3 bases to trimming and J lost 3 bases, with 15 bases between them. Germline loops: CDR1 GTSNPN, CDR2 SVGIG (reference sequence). The CDR3 is made up of 14 amino acids. The CDR3 protein is CAWRPNDRYYEQYF. As DNA, the CDR3 is TGTGCCTGGAGACCAAACGACAGGTACTACGAGCAGTACTTC.

This chain uses TRBV5-1 with TRBJ2-1; D is undetermined. V lost 6 bases and J lost 1, with 14 bases in between. The germline gives CDR1 SGHRS, CDR2 YFSETQ. The CDR3 extends over 15 amino acids. CDR3 residues: CASTLGDGSYNEQFF. The CDR3 region has the DNA TGCGCCAGCACCCTAGGCGACGGTTCCTACAATGAGCAGTTCTTC.

The genes are TRBV28 and TRBJ2-7; TRBD1 aligns across 10 bases. The junction had 9 bases not matched to a gene; V was cut back by 6 bases and J by 4 bases. Per the germline V gene, CDR1 is MDHEN and CDR2 is SYDVKM. The CDR3 is made up of 15 amino acids. CDR3 in amino acids: CASSSAGTGAYEQYF. In DNA, the CDR3 is TGTGCCAGCAGCTCGGCCGGGACAGGGGCGTACGAGCAGTACTTC.

The rearrangement links TRBV6-5 to TRBJ2-1, with TRBD2 identical over 12 bases. Germline trimming cut 5 bases from V and 8 bases from J; bases unmatched to any gene: 7. This CDR3 spans 15 amino acids. CDR1 and CDR2 from the germline V gene are MNHEY and SVGAGI. The CDR3 region is CASSRASGGVHEQFF. CDR3 nucleotides: TGTGCCAGCAGTCGAGCTAGCGGGGGGGTGCATGAGCAGTTCTTC.

This clone is medium-sized by share. The chain recombines TRBV30 with TRBJ1-5; no definite D call. The CDR3 runs to 12 residues. The V and J ends lost 0 bases and 10 bases respectively, with 10 bases between them. Germline assignment: CDR1 GTSNPN and CDR2 SVGIG (reference sequence). The CDR3 nucleotides are TGTGCCTGGAGTGTAGAAGCGGGACCCCAGCATTTT. Translation: CAWSVEAGPQHF.

This clone was counted a single time. This chain joins TRBV6-5 and TRBJ2-7; 7 nucleotides match TRBD1. Germline V CDR1 and CDR2: MNHEY, SVGAGI. The CDR3 is 14 residues long. The trim removed 6 bases at V and 1 base at J, leaving 6 bases unmatched. CDR3 sequence (DNA): TGTGCCAGCAGGGGGGACAGCAAATCCTACGAGCAGTACTTC. This sequence encodes CASRGDSKSYEQYF.

The chain is built from TRBV5-1 and TRBJ1-4; TRBD1 is a possible D gene (6 bases). V lost 4 bases and J 0 bases, leaving 13 bases between the germline ends. CDR1 SGHRS and CDR2 YFSETQ come from the germline V gene. The CDR3 spans 16 residues. CDR3 in DNA: TGCGCCAGCAGCCACGGACAGCCTGCAACTAATGAAAAACTGTTTTTT. Translated, it gives CASSHGQPATNEKLFF.

There are a few counts of this clone. V and J are TRBV21-1 and TRBJ2-5; the table gives TRBD1 as D, unverified against the DNA. TRBV21-1 is a pseudogene segment. CDR3 length equals 14 residues. The CDR3 reads CASATDRGEETQYF. CDR3 nucleotides: TGTGCCAGCGCAACGGACAGGGGAGAAGAGACCCAGTACTTC.

The chain couples TRBV6-5 to TRBJ2-3; 7 bases are a match to TRBD2. The germline V gene encodes CDR1 MNHEY and CDR2 SVGAGI. The CDR3 extends over 12 amino acids. With V trimmed by 10 bases and J by 6 bases, 7 bases remained unmatched. The CDR3 DNA follows: TGTGCCACCCGGACTAGTTTCGATACGCAGTATTTT. The encoded protein is CATRTSFDTQYF.